This T cell receptor (beta chain) emerged from a study of T cell responses to AZD1222 COVID-19 vaccine. Study results and limitations: Only after the peak T cell response were repertoires sampled. Regions 160-218 and 743-854 held dominance among vaccine-associated CD4 TCRs, which spanned spike. Of spike-specific TCRs, nearly half reportedly target regions left unmutated in variants. Rises in breadth and depth of Spike-specific TCRs came after two AZD1222 doses.

Measured with immunoSEQ multiplex PCR; TCRdb has only the in-frame clones, and not every one. The sample has over 85,000 clones, nearly 90% seen once. This clone was seen once. What it recognizes is unknown. This CDR3 contains 15 residues. Germline assignment: CDR1 SGHVS and CDR2 FQNEAQ. After removal of 5 bases from V and 1 base from J, the junction contained 5 bases not matched to a gene. This clonotype originated in an adult in good health. The chain has TRBV7-8 and TRBJ1-5; 7 nucleotides agree with TRBD1. This material consisted of peripheral blood, taken on day 0 of AZD1222 vaccination. CDR3 bases: TGTGCCAGCAGCGCCAAGGGGGCGAGCAATCAGCCCCAGCATTTT. It encodes CASSAKGASNQPQHF.